Below are 11 T cell receptor beta chains sequenced from a single sample in a study of cytomegalovirus exposure and HLA in healthy donors. The PCR made use of 60 Vbeta and 13 Jbeta primers. This table comes from immunoSEQ multiplex PCR, and its TCRdb copy is limited to in-frame clones, with some not included. The sample records 150,000 or so clones, roughly 82% being singletons. Sequenced sample: PBMCs. Every receptor here comes from a woman in her 50s in good health and CMV-seropositive.

CDR3 in amino acids: CATRKGDQPQHF. Here the CDR3 DNA reads TGTGCCACCAGGAAGGGGGATCAGCCCCAGCATTTT. The chain has TRBV15 and TRBJ1-5; D is perhaps TRBD1 (6 bases). Trimming stripped 6 bases from V and 5 bases from J, with 8 bases between. From germline, CDR1 is LNHNV and CDR2 YYDKDF (reference sequence). The CDR3 extends over 12 amino acids.

The J gene is TRBJ1-1, the V gene TRBV7-9, with D possibly TRBD1 on 6 matching bases. This CDR3 comprises 14 residues. V lost 5 bases and J 6 bases, leaving 16 bases between the germline ends. From germline, CDR1 is SEHNR and CDR2 FQNEAQ (reference sequence). The CDR3, as DNA: TGTGCCAGCAGCCTCGCGGGGGCTAGGGCTGAAGCTTTCTTT. Its translation: CASSLAGARAEAFF. The full variable domain, in which reference TRBV7-9 and TRBJ1-1 provide the parts outside the CDR3, is DTGVSQNPRHKITKRGQNVTFRCDPISEHNRLYWYRQTLGQGPEFLTYFQNEAQLEKSRLLSDRFSAERPKGSFSTLEIQRTEQGDSAMYLCASSLAGARAEAFFGQGTRLTVV.

V is TRBV19 and J is TRBJ2-3, with 10 positions matching TRBD1. The V and J ends lost 6 bases and 3 bases, in that order; junction bases with no gene match: 3. The CDR3 has 14 amino acids. Looked up from germline, CDR1 is LNHDA and CDR2 is SQIVND (reference sequence). DNA for the CDR3: TGTGCCAGTAGACGACAGGGGGCTACAGATACGCAGTATTTT. The encoded protein is CASRRQGATDTQYF. The variable domain in full, completed from reference TRBV19 and TRBJ2-3, reads DGGITQSPKYLFRKEGQNVTLSCEQNLNHDAMYWYRQDPGQGLRLIYYSQIVNDFQKGDIAEGYSVSREKKESFPLTVTSAQKNPTAFYLCASRRQGATDTQYFGPGTRLTVL.

This clone was recorded a few times. The V gene is TRBV7-8, the J gene TRBJ2-3, with 8 positions matching TRBD1. CDR1 is SGHVS and CDR2 is FQNEAQ in the germline V gene. V shed 5 bases, J shed 3 bases, and the junction held 1 base outside the gene matches. CDR3 length equals 13 residues. CDR3 sequence: CASSNRGTDTQYF. CDR3 bases: TGTGCCAGCAGCAACAGGGGGACAGATACGCAGTATTTT.

The chain has TRBV6-5 and TRBJ1-6; no clear D gene. The CDR3 runs to 14 residues. V shed 5 bases and J shed 8 bases, with 13 bases lying between them. Per germline, CDR1 MNHEY and CDR2 SVGAGI. This CDR3 is CASSLDPRDSPLHF. The CDR3 DNA is TGTGCCAGCAGTCTTGACCCCCGGGATTCACCCCTCCACTTT.

This clone turned up a few times. V gene TRBV5-1 combines with J gene TRBJ1-4, with D perhaps TRBD1 (5 bases). The germline gives CDR1 SGHRS, CDR2 YFSETQ. CDR3 length: 15 amino acids. V was trimmed by 4 bases and J by 6 bases, leaving 16 bases between them. CDR3 coding DNA: TGCGCCAGCAGCCAATTCGGGGGATGGGATGAAAAACTGTTTTTT. The encoded protein is CASSQFGGWDEKLFF.

As DNA, the CDR3 is TGTGCCAGTAAGAAGGGGTCTAGCACAGATACGCAGTATTTT. This sequence encodes CASKKGSSTDTQYF. The chain carries TRBV6-5 and TRBJ2-3; perhaps TRBD1 as D (5 bases). Germline CDR1 and CDR2: MNHEY and SVGAGI. V gave up 9 bases and J gave up 0 bases, with 13 bases separating them. The CDR3 runs 14 residues.

CDR3 amino acids: CASNSDSTDTQYF. The CDR3 nucleotides read TGTGCCAGCAATTCCGACTCCACGGATACGCAGTATTTT. This chain connects TRBV2 to TRBJ2-3; D gene uncertain. In germline, CDR1 is SNHLY, CDR2 FYNNEI. The CDR3 has 13 amino acids. Trimming pared 7 bases from V and 6 bases from J, leaving 14 bases between.

The chain is built from TRBV5-4 and TRBJ2-3, with TRBD2 identical over 9 bases. J lost 1 base, V lost 1 base, and 4 bases had no gene match. Germline V gene data show CDR1 as SGHNT and CDR2 as YYREEE (reference sequence). The CDR3 length is 16 residues. The CDR3 region has the DNA TGTGCCAGCAGCTTGAGAATAGCGGGGGGCACAGATACGCAGTATTTT. It specifies CASSLRIAGGTDTQYF. Supplemented by reference TRBV5-4 and TRBJ2-3, the full variable domain reads ETGVTQSPTHLIKTRGQQVTLRCSSQSGHNTVSWYQQALGQGPQFIFQYYREEENGRGNFPPRFSGLQFPNYSSELNVNALELDDSALYLCASSLRIAGGTDTQYFGPGTRLTVL.

The sample holds a few counts of this clone. This chain uses TRBV6-1 with TRBJ1-5; D is uncertain. Germline CDR1 MNHNS, CDR2 SASEGT. The V end was cut by 1 base, the J end by 9 bases, with 10 bases between. The CDR3 is 13 residues long. The CDR3 spells CASSEGRDRPQHF. The CDR3, as DNA: TGTGCCAGCAGTGAAGGGAGGGATCGGCCCCAGCATTTT.

Only a few counts were recorded for this clone. The V and J genes are TRBV27 and TRBJ1-6; 7 bases are a match to TRBD1. Losses at the gene ends were 3 bases for V and 14 bases for J; bases not matched to a gene: 10. The CDR3 spans 14 residues. The V gene's germline CDR1 is MNHEY and CDR2 SMNVEV (reference sequence). The CDR3 bases are TGTGCCAGCAGTTTGGGTAGGGGGCGTATGACCCTCCACTTT. Translation gives CASSLGRGRMTLHF.